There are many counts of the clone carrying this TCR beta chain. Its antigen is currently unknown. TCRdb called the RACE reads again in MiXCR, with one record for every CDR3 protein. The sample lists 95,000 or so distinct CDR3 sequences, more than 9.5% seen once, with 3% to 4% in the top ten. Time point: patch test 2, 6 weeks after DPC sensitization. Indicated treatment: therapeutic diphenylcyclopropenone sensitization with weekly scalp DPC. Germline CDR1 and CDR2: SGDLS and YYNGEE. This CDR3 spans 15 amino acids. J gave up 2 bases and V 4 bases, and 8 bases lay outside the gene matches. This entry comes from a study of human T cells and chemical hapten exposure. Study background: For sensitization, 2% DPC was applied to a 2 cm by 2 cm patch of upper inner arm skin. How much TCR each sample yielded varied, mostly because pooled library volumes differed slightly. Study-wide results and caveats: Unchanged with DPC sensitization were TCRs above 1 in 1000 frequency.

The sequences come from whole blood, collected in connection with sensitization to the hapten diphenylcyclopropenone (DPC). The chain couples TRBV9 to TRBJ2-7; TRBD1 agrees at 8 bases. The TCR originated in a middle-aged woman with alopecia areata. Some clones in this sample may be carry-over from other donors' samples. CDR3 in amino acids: CASSSRTGPPYEQYF. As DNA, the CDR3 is TGTGCCAGCAGCTCAAGGACAGGGCCTCCCTACGAGCAGTACTTC.